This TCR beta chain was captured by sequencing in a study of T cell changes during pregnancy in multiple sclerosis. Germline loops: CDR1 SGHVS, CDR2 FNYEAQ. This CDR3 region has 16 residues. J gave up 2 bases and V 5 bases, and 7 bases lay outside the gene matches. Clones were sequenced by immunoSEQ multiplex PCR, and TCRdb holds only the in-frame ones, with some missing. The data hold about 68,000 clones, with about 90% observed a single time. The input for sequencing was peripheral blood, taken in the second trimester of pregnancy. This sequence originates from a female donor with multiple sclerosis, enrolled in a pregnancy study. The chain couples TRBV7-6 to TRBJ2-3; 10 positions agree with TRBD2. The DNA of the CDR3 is TGTGCCAGCAGCGCACTAGCGGGGACTTTCACAGATACGCAGTATTTT. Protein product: CASSALAGTFTDTQYF.